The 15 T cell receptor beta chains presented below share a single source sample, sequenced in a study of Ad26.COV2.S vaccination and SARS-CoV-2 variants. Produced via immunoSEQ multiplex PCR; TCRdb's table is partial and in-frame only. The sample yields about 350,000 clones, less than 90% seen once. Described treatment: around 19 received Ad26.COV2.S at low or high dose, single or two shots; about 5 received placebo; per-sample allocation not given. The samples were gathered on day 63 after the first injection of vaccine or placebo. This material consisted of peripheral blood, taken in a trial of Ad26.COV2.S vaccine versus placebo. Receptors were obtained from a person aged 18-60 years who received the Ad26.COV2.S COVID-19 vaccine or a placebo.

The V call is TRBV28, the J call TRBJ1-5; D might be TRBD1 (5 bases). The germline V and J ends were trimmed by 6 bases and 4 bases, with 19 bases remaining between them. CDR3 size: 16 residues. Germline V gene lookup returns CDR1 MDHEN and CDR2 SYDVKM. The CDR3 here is CASRYRQGERNQPQHF. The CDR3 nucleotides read TGTGCCAGCAGATACCGGCAAGGGGAACGGAATCAGCCCCAGCATTTT.

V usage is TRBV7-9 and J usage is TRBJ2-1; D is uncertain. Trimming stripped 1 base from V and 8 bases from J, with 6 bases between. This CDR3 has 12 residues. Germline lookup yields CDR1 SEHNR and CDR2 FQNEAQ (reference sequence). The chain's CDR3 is CASSLDSYEQFF. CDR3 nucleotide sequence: TGTGCCAGCAGCTTAGACAGCTATGAGCAGTTCTTC. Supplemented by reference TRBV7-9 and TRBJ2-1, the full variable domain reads DTGVSQNPRHKITKRGQNVTFRCDPISEHNRLYWYRQTLGQGPEFLTYFQNEAQLEKSRLLSDRFSAERPKGSFSTLEIQRTEQGDSAMYLCASSLDSYEQFFGPGTRLTVL.

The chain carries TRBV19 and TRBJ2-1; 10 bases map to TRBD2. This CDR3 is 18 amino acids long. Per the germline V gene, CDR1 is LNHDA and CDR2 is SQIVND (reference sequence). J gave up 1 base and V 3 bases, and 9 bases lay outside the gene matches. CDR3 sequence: CASSIMASGSGSYNEQFF. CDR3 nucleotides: TGTGCCAGTAGTATTATGGCTAGCGGGAGTGGGTCCTACAATGAGCAGTTCTTC.

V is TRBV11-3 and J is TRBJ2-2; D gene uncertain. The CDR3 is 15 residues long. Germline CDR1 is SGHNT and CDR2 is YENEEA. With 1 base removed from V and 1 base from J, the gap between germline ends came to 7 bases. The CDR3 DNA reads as TGTGCCAGCAGCTTAGGGGAAAGGAACACCGGGGAGCTGTTTTTT. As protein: CASSLGERNTGELFF.

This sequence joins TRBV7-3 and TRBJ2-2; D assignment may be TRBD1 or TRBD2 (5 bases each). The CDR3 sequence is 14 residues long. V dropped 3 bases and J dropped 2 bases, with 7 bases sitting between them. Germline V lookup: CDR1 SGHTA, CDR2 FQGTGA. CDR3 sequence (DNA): TGTGCCAGCAGCTTGGGGGTAAACACCGGGGAGCTGTTTTTT. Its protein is CASSLGVNTGELFF.

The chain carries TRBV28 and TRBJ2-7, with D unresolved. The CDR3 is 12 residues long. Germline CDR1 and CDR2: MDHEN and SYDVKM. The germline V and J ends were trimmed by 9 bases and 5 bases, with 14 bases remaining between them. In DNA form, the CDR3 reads TGTGCCAGTAGAGAGACAAACGACGAGCAGTACTTC. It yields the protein CASRETNDEQYF.

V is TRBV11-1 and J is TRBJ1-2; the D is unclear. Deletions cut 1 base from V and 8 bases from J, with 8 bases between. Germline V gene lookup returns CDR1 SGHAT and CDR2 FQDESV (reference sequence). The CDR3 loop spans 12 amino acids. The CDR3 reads CASSLGGDGYTF. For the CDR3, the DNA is TGTGCCAGCAGCTTAGGGGGAGACGGCTACACCTTC.

CDR3 amino acids: CASSPGGRGGSPLHF. DNA of the CDR3: TGTGCCAGCAGTCCGGGGGGCAGGGGAGGCTCACCCCTCCACTTT. The chain joins TRBV2 to TRBJ1-6; D is possibly TRBD1 (6 bases). Germline CDR1 SNHLY, CDR2 FYNNEI. The germline V and J ends were trimmed by 5 bases and 10 bases, with 18 bases remaining between them. This CDR3 is built from 15 residues. Looking up the rest from reference TRBV2 and TRBJ1-6 gives the full variable domain: EPEVTQTPSHQVTQMGQEVILRCVPISNHLYFYWYRQILGQKVEFLVSFYNNEISEKSEIFDDQFSVERPDGSNFTLKIRSTKLEDSAMYFCASSPGGRGGSPLHFGNGTRLTVT.

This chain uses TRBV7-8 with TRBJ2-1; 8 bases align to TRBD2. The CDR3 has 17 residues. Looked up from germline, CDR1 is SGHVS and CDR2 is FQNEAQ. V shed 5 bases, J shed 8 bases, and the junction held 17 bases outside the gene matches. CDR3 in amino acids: CASSPRGSGDIRDEQFF. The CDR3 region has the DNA TGTGCCAGCAGCCCCCGGGGTAGCGGGGACATTAGGGATGAGCAGTTCTTC.

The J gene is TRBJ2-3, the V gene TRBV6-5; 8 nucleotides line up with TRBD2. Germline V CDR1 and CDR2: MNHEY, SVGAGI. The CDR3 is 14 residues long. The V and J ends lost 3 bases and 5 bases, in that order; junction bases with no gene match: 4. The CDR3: CASSYPGGIDTQYF. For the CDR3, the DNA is TGTGCCAGCAGTTATCCGGGGGGGATAGATACGCAGTATTTT.

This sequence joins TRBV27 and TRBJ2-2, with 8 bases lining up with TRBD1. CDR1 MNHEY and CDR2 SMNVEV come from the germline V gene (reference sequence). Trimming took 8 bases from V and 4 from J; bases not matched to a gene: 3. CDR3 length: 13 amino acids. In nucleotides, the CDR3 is TGTGCCAGCCTTACAGGGGGCACCGGGGAGCTGTTTTTT. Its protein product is CASLTGGTGELFF.

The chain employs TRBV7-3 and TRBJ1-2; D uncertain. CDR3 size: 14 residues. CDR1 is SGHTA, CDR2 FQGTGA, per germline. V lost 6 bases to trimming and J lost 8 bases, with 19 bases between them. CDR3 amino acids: CASSPYGPPYGYTF. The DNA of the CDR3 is TGTGCCAGCAGTCCCTACGGACCCCCTTACGGCTACACCTTC.

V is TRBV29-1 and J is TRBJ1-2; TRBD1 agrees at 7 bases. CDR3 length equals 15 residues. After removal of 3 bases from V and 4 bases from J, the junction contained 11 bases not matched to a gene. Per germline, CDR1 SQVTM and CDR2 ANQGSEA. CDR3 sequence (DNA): TGCAGCGTTGATCGCGACAGGGCCTTCTTCTATGGCTACACCTTC. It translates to CSVDRDRAFFYGYTF.

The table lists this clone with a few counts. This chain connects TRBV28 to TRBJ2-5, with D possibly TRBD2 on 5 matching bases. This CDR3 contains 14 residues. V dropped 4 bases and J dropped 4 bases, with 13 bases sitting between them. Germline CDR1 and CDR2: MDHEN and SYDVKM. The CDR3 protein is CASSSPAAGETQYF. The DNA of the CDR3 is TGTGCCAGCAGTTCGCCCGCGGCGGGAGAGACCCAGTACTTC.

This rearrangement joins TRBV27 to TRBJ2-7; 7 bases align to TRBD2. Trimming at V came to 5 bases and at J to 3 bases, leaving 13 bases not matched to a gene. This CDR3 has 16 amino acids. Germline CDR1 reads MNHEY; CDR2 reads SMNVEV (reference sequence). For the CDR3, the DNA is TGTGCCAGCAGTACCATTATTGGGAGGGCAAACTACGAGCAGTACTTC. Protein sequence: CASSTIIGRANYEQYF.